These 24 T cell receptor beta chains were all obtained from the same sample, sequenced in a study of a mutant IDH1 vaccine in newly diagnosed glioma. Repertoires were generated with immunoSEQ multiplex PCR, while TCRdb's copy carries only in-frame clones and drops some. The sample has tens of thousands of clones, roughly 80% seen once. These receptors' targets are unknown. The time point denotes: week 11, during vaccination. Doses comprised 300 ug of mutant IDH1 20-mer peptide each, plus topical imiquimod. Material: PBMCs, obtained from a glioma patient whose treatment included an IDH1 peptide vaccine. The receptors here all came from a man aged 25-40 years with glioma.

J is TRBJ1-1 and V is TRBV6-1, with unresolved D. Germline CDR1 MNHNS, CDR2 SASEGT. Trimming pared 7 bases from V and 1 base from J, leaving 16 bases between. The CDR3 consists of 15 residues. The CDR3 loop is CASTNLWPGNTEAFF. CDR3 sequence (DNA): TGTGCCAGCACCAACCTTTGGCCAGGGAACACTGAAGCTTTCTTT.

V and J are TRBV4-2 and TRBJ2-7; D possibly corresponds to TRBD2 (6 bases). Trimming stripped 4 bases from V and 6 bases from J, with 37 bases between. Germline V lookup: CDR1 LGHNA, CDR2 YNFKEQ. The CDR3 contains 21 residues. This chain's CDR3 is CASSPRLTSAGTGGRFPEQYF. The CDR3 DNA is TGTGCCAGCAGCCCGAGGCTTACTAGTGCGGGGACCGGAGGGAGGTTTCCCGAGCAGTACTTC.

This chain uses TRBV27 with TRBJ2-1, with 14 bases that match TRBD2. The CDR3 loop spans 21 amino acids. Per germline, CDR1 MNHEY and CDR2 SMNVEV (reference sequence). V was pared by 2 bases and J by 3 bases, with 15 bases of the junction left unmatched. CDR3 sequence reads: CASSLPTPGLAGVRIYNEQFF. CDR3 DNA sequence: TGTGCCAGCAGTTTACCCACCCCGGGACTAGCGGGAGTACGGATCTACAATGAGCAGTTCTTC.

J is TRBJ1-1 and V is TRBV7-3; D unclear. The CDR3 is made up of 15 amino acids. V gave up 2 bases and J gave up 1 base, with 11 bases separating them. Germline V gene sequence: CDR1 SGHTA, CDR2 FQGTGA. CDR3: CASSLYPGGNTEAFF. CDR3 nucleotides: TGTGCCAGCAGCTTATACCCAGGAGGGAACACTGAAGCTTTCTTT.

Of note for this clone: A read error may be the cause here, since a much bigger clone is one base away. V gene TRBV13 combines with J gene TRBJ1-1; the match to TRBD1 covers 7 bases. The V gene's germline CDR1 is PRHDT and CDR2 FYEKMQ (reference sequence). This CDR3 has 14 residues. The J segment lost 0 bases and the V segment lost 10 bases, leaving 8 bases of the junction unmatched. As DNA, the CDR3 is TGTGCCAACATACAGGGGCTAATGAACACTGAAGCTTTCTTT. As protein: CANIQGLMNTEAFF.

This chain uses TRBV28 with TRBJ2-3; no firm D call. This CDR3 spans 13 amino acids. Trimming left V 3 bases short and J 1 base short, with 5 bases between. The germline V gene encodes CDR1 MDHEN and CDR2 SYDVKM. In DNA form, the CDR3 reads TGTGCCAGCAGTTTGGTTCGCACAGATACGCAGTATTTT. Amino acid sequence: CASSLVRTDTQYF. Full variable domain (rest looked up from reference TRBV28 and TRBJ2-3): DVKVTQSSRYLVKRTGEKVFLECVQDMDHENMFWYRQDPGLGLRLIYFSYDVKMKEKGDIPEGYSVSREKKERFSLILESASTNQTSMYLCASSLVRTDTQYFGPGTRLTVL.

This rearrangement joins TRBV19 to TRBJ1-1; D remains unclear. Germline V gene data show CDR1 as LNHDA and CDR2 as SQIVND (reference sequence). The CDR3 extends over 14 amino acids. V lost 6 bases and J lost 0, with 11 bases in between. The CDR3 DNA follows: TGTGCCAGTAGGGCAGCCCCTTTGAACACTGAAGCTTTCTTT. Its translation: CASRAAPLNTEAFF.

The chain has TRBV7-8 and TRBJ1-2; 10 bases are a match to TRBD1. Germline V gene sequence: CDR1 SGHVS, CDR2 FQNEAQ. The CDR3 loop spans 16 amino acids. V lost 5 bases and J lost 3; bases outside the gene matches: 9. The CDR3 sequence is CASSPRSGTGDYGYTF. DNA of the CDR3: TGTGCCAGCAGCCCCAGATCCGGGACAGGGGACTATGGCTACACCTTC. Full variable domain (rest looked up from reference TRBV7-8 and TRBJ1-2): GAGVSQSPRYKVAKRGQDVALRCDPISGHVSLFWYQQALGQGPEFLTYFQNEAQLDKSGLPSDRFFAERPEGSVSTLKIQRTQQEDSAVYLCASSPRSGTGDYGYTFGSGTRLTVV.

V and J are TRBV5-4 and TRBJ1-1; D unclear. Germline V gene data show CDR1 as SGHNT and CDR2 as YYREEE (reference sequence). This CDR3 has 11 amino acids. V lost 2 bases and J 4 bases, leaving 3 bases between the germline ends. The CDR3 nucleotides read TGTGCCAGCAGCTTTCGCACTGAAGCTTTCTTT. This encodes CASSFRTEAFF.

The V and J genes are TRBV5-4 and TRBJ2-7; 8 bases are shared with TRBD1. There are 15 residues in the CDR3. After removal of 4 bases from V and 6 bases from J, the junction contained 12 bases not matched to a gene. The V gene's germline CDR1 is SGHNT and CDR2 YYREEE (reference sequence). This CDR3 reads CASSTGGQGRVEQYF. The CDR3 region has the DNA TGTGCCAGCAGCACCGGTGGACAGGGAAGGGTCGAGCAGTACTTC.

This clone was seen just once. The chain carries TRBV27 and TRBJ1-2; 7 positions agree with TRBD1. This CDR3 is built from 14 residues. Germline V gene sequence: CDR1 MNHEY, CDR2 SMNVEV (reference sequence). Trimming at V came to 3 bases and at J to 1 base, leaving 2 bases not matched to a gene. CDR3 in DNA: TGTGCCAGCAGTTTGAACAGGGGTAACTATGGCTACACCTTC. Translating gives CASSLNRGNYGYTF.

The chain combines TRBV15 with TRBJ2-1; 8 nucleotides align to TRBD2. CDR3 length: 12 residues. V lost 8 bases and J lost 3; bases outside the gene matches: 0. CDR1 and CDR2 from the germline V gene are LNHNV and YYDKDF (reference sequence). CDR3 loop: CATAGGYNEQFF. The CDR3 nucleotides are TGTGCCACCGCGGGAGGCTACAATGAGCAGTTCTTC.

The chain couples TRBV18 to TRBJ1-3; no clear D. The length of the CDR3 is 15 residues. V gave up 6 bases and J gave up 0 bases, with 12 bases separating them. Germline V CDR1 and CDR2: KGHSH, LQKENI. The CDR3 spells CASSGLGDSGNTIYF. For the CDR3, the DNA is TGTGCCAGCTCTGGACTAGGAGACTCTGGAAACACCATATATTTT.

The chain has TRBV19 and TRBJ1-3; D gene unclear. The CDR3 sequence is 14 residues long. The V gene lost 8 bases and the J gene lost 1 base, with 12 bases spanning the gap. CDR1 is LNHDA and CDR2 is SQIVND in the germline V gene (reference sequence). The CDR3 DNA is TGTGCCAGTTCCCCCCCCCTGTCTGGAAACACCATATATTTT. It yields the protein CASSPPLSGNTIYF. The whole variable domain, remainder taken from reference TRBV19 and TRBJ1-3, is DGGITQSPKYLFRKEGQNVTLSCEQNLNHDAMYWYRQDPGQGLRLIYYSQIVNDFQKGDIAEGYSVSREKKESFPLTVTSAQKNPTAFYLCASSPPLSGNTIYFGEGSWLTVV.

The chain has TRBV7-9 and TRBJ1-2; perhaps TRBD1 as D (5 bases). Germline V lookup: CDR1 SEHNR, CDR2 FQNEAQ (reference sequence). The germline V and J ends were trimmed by 1 base and 8 bases, with 17 bases remaining between them. The CDR3 has 15 amino acids. This chain's CDR3 is CASSLGVGQPGGYTF. In DNA, the CDR3 is TGTGCCAGCAGCTTAGGTGTGGGGCAACCTGGAGGCTACACCTTC.

The V and J genes are TRBV19 and TRBJ1-5, with D possibly matching TRBD1 (5 bases). Germline-derived CDR1 and CDR2 are LNHDA and SQIVND (reference sequence). V was clipped by 4 bases and J by 5 bases, with 9 bases between them. This CDR3 region has 13 residues. The CDR3 spells CASSKGFDQPQHF. In DNA form, the CDR3 reads TGTGCCAGTAGTAAGGGGTTCGATCAGCCCCAGCATTTT.

V is TRBV6-5 and J is TRBJ2-2; D gene ambiguous. This CDR3 has 13 amino acids. CDR1 is MNHEY, CDR2 SVGAGI, per germline. V shed 9 bases and J shed 5 bases, with 13 bases lying between them. The CDR3 here is CASSGSVTGELFF. Here the CDR3 DNA reads TGTGCCAGTTCCGGGTCTGTAACCGGGGAGCTGTTTTTT.

The chain employs TRBV7-9 and TRBJ1-1, with D hard to call. V dropped 4 bases and J dropped 0 bases, with 6 bases sitting between them. The CDR3 loop spans 13 amino acids. Germline V gene lookup returns CDR1 SEHNR and CDR2 FQNEAQ (reference sequence). The DNA for the CDR3 is TGTGCCAGCAGCTACGTTGTGAACACTGAAGCTTTCTTT. This translates into CASSYVVNTEAFF.

A word on this clone: The sample holds other DNA sequences that translate to the same CDR3. This chain joins TRBV27 and TRBJ1-2; 9 bases fit TRBD1. The CDR3 has 14 amino acids. Germline trimming cut 3 bases from V and 5 bases from J; bases unmatched to any gene: 4. The germline V gene encodes CDR1 MNHEY and CDR2 SMNVEV (reference sequence). CDR3 residues: CASSLSGQGYGYTF. DNA for the CDR3: TGTGCCAGCAGTTTGTCCGGACAGGGGTATGGCTACACCTTC.

CDR3 region: CASSPSQGNQPQHF. CDR3 nucleotide sequence: TGTGCCAGCAGCCCAAGTCAGGGCAATCAGCCCCAGCATTTT. J is TRBJ1-5 and V is TRBV5-5; D is ambiguous. The V gene's germline CDR1 is SGHKS and CDR2 YYEKEE (reference sequence). V was shortened by 4 bases and J by 2 bases, with 10 bases between the two germline ends. The CDR3 extends over 14 amino acids.

This clone appeared a single time. The V call is TRBV5-6, the J call TRBJ2-2; weak D call: TRBD2 (6 bases). V was trimmed by 4 bases and J by 6 bases, leaving 16 bases between them. There are 15 residues in the CDR3. The V gene's germline CDR1 is SGHDT and CDR2 YYEEEE. The CDR3 here is CASSPGAGTSGELFF. CDR3 bases: TGTGCCAGCAGCCCCGGGGCGGGGACGTCCGGGGAGCTGTTTTTT.

The V and J genes are TRBV5-6 and TRBJ1-2, with D tentatively TRBD1 (6 bases). This CDR3 spans 14 amino acids. V lost 1 base, J lost 7 bases, and 14 bases lay in between. CDR1 and CDR2 (germline): SGHDT, YYEEEE. CDR3 nucleotide sequence: TGTGCCAGCAGCTTGACCGGGACAACCCTTGGCTACACCTTC. It specifies CASSLTGTTLGYTF.

In its sample, this clone was seen once. This sequence joins TRBV2 and TRBJ2-7; no firm D call. V shed 4 bases and J shed 4 bases, with 5 bases lying between them. Germline V gene sequence: CDR1 SNHLY, CDR2 FYNNEI. The CDR3 runs 11 residues. The CDR3 spells CASSVHYEQYF. CDR3 nucleotides: TGTGCCAGCAGTGTTCATTACGAGCAGTACTTC.

The chain employs TRBV7-1 and TRBJ1-1; no clear D gene. TRBV7-1 carries the ORF label, with uncertain function. The CDR3 runs to 12 residues. Trimming took 4 bases from V and 8 from J, leaving 11 bases between them. In DNA, the CDR3 is TGTGCCAGCAGCTTAGATGTGGGAGAAGCTTTCTTT. Translated, it gives CASSLDVGEAFF.